These T cell receptor beta chains were read from a single sample in a study of shared clonotypes between healthy human individuals. The protocol was immunoSEQ multiplex PCR, while the TCRdb copy is restricted to in-frame clones and leaves out a portion. The sample gives approximately 2.5 million clones, over 85% of which show up once; approximately 0.37% is in the top ten. Material: naive CD4+ T cells from PBMCs. These receptors came from a man aged 18-30 years in good health. Some clones in this sample may be carry-over from other donors' samples. CDR3s include the opening cysteine and the closing phenylalanine or tryptophan. D genes are given only for firm matches. Only some rows state a clone size, as once, few, many or a class for expanded clones.

d_gene: NA; abundance: NA; v_gene: TRBV5-1; j_gene: TRBJ1-1; CDR3nt: TGCGCCAGCAGCTTGCGGCCGGCCAACACTGAAGCTTTCTTT; CDR3aa: CASSLRPANTEAFF
d_gene: TRBD2; abundance: NA; v_gene: TRBV2; j_gene: TRBJ2-5; CDR3nt: TGTGCCAGCGGGACTACCCTCGGGACCCAGTACTTC; CDR3aa: CASGTTLGTQYF
d_gene: NA; abundance: NA; v_gene: TRBV6-1; j_gene: TRBJ2-7; CDR3nt: TGTGCCAGCAGGTACGAGCAGTACTTC; CDR3aa: CASRYEQYF
d_gene: TRBD2; abundance: NA; v_gene: TRBV27; j_gene: TRBJ2-7; CDR3nt: TGTGCCAGCAGTATATCGGGACTACGGGTCGAGCAGTACTTC; CDR3aa: CASSISGLRVEQYF
d_gene: NA; abundance: NA; v_gene: TRBV11-2; j_gene: TRBJ1-3; CDR3nt: TGTGCCAGCAGCCAACGAATCGGGCGGCTGCTCTCTGGAAACACCATATATTTT; CDR3aa: CASSQRIGRLLSGNTIYF
d_gene: TRBD2; abundance: NA; v_gene: TRBV7-2; j_gene: TRBJ2-7; CDR3nt: TGTGCCAGCAGCTTAGGGCTAGCGGGTGGCTACGAGCAGTACTTC; CDR3aa: CASSLGLAGGYEQYF
d_gene: TRBD1; abundance: NA; v_gene: TRBV7-9; j_gene: TRBJ2-1; CDR3nt: TGTGCCAGCACTTTCCCGGGACAGGGCTATAATGAGCAGTTCTTC; CDR3aa: CASTFPGQGYNEQFF
d_gene: TRBD2; abundance: NA; v_gene: TRBV5-1; j_gene: TRBJ2-1; CDR3nt: TGCGCCAGCAGCTTGGGTCTAGCGGGAGTAGGTGAGCAGTTCTTC; CDR3aa: CASSLGLAGVGEQFF
d_gene: NA; abundance: NA; v_gene: TRBV5-4; j_gene: TRBJ2-7; CDR3nt: TGTGCCAGCAGCTTGGCCGGTCCGGGGAGAAGGACCTACGAGCAGTACTTC; CDR3aa: CASSLAGPGRRTYEQYF
d_gene: NA; abundance: NA; v_gene: TRBV28; j_gene: TRBJ1-3; CDR3nt: TGTGCCAGCAGTTCGAGAAACACCATATATTTT; CDR3aa: CASSSRNTIYF
d_gene: TRBD2; abundance: NA; v_gene: TRBV5-6; j_gene: TRBJ2-7; CDR3nt: TGTGCCAGCAGCTTGGGACTAGCAATTGGCGAGCAGTACTTC; CDR3aa: CASSLGLAIGEQYF
d_gene: TRBD1; abundance: NA; v_gene: TRBV19; j_gene: TRBJ2-7; CDR3nt: TGTGCCAGTAGTCCCCGGGGACAGGGGTCCTACGAGCAGTACTTC; CDR3aa: CASSPRGQGSYEQYF
d_gene: TRBD1; abundance: NA; v_gene: TRBV28; j_gene: TRBJ1-6; CDR3nt: TGTGCCAGCAGACAAACCGGGACAGGGAGAGAATCACCCCTCCACTTT; CDR3aa: CASRQTGTGRESPLHF
d_gene: TRBD2; abundance: NA; v_gene: TRBV19; j_gene: TRBJ2-1; CDR3nt: TGTGCCAGTAGTTCCGCGAGCGGGAGGAATGAGCAGTTCTTC; CDR3aa: CASSSASGRNEQFF
d_gene: NA; abundance: NA; v_gene: TRBV28; j_gene: TRBJ1-4; CDR3nt: TGTGCCAGCGCCGGAGGTAGAGAAAAACTGTTTTTT; CDR3aa: CASAGGREKLFF
d_gene: NA; abundance: NA; v_gene: TRBV5-6; j_gene: TRBJ2-3; CDR3nt: TGTGCCAGCAGCTTGTGGGCCACAGATACGCAGTATTTT; CDR3aa: CASSLWATDTQYF
d_gene: NA; abundance: NA; v_gene: TRBV28; j_gene: TRBJ1-1; CDR3nt: TGTGCCAGCTCCACGCCGACCTCGGCTTTCTTT; CDR3aa: CASSTPTSAFF
d_gene: NA; abundance: NA; v_gene: TRBV15; j_gene: TRBJ1-3; CDR3nt: TGTGCCACCAGCAGAGGGGGTTTTGACACCATATATTTT; CDR3aa: CATSRGGFDTIYF
d_gene: NA; abundance: NA; v_gene: TRBV6-5; j_gene: TRBJ1-5; CDR3nt: TGTGCCAGCAGTTCCGAGGGGGTGAGCAATCAGCCCCAGCATTTT; CDR3aa: CASSSEGVSNQPQHF
d_gene: TRBD2; abundance: NA; v_gene: TRBV28; j_gene: TRBJ2-7; CDR3nt: TGTGCCAGCAGTCAAGTGACTAGCGGGAGGCAGCAGTACTTC; CDR3aa: CASSQVTSGRQQYF
d_gene: TRBD1; abundance: NA; v_gene: TRBV2; j_gene: TRBJ2-2; CDR3nt: TGTGCCAGCAGTGGGACAGGGAGGAACACCGGGGAGCTGTTTTTT; CDR3aa: CASSGTGRNTGELFF
d_gene: NA; abundance: NA; v_gene: TRBV5-6; j_gene: TRBJ2-7; CDR3nt: TGTGCCAGCAGCTTGTTCCGGATTGGGGTAGAGAACGAGCAGTACTTC; CDR3aa: CASSLFRIGVENEQYF
d_gene: TRBD2; abundance: NA; v_gene: TRBV18; j_gene: TRBJ2-3; CDR3nt: TGTGCCAGCTCACCGCTCCCACTAGCGGGAGGGCCAGATACGCAGTATTTT; CDR3aa: CASSPLPLAGGPDTQYF
d_gene: NA; abundance: few; v_gene: TRBV9; j_gene: TRBJ1-1; CDR3nt: TGTGCCAGCAGCCCCCGAGTGGGAGCTAGCACTGAAGCTTTCTTT; CDR3aa: CASSPRVGASTEAFF
d_gene: NA; abundance: NA; v_gene: TRBV28; j_gene: TRBJ1-5; CDR3nt: TGTGCCAGCAGCACCTTGGACGGCTTCAATCAGCCCCAGCATTTT; CDR3aa: CASSTLDGFNQPQHF
d_gene: TRBD1; abundance: NA; v_gene: TRBV18; j_gene: TRBJ1-4; CDR3nt: TGTGCCAGCTCACCATTTGACAGGGCTAATGAAAAACTGTTTTTT; CDR3aa: CASSPFDRANEKLFF
d_gene: TRBD2; abundance: NA; v_gene: TRBV28; j_gene: TRBJ2-1; CDR3nt: TGTGCCAGCAGTTTATGGGACCCTGGCGGGAGGTTATACAATGAGCAGTTCTTC; CDR3aa: CASSLWDPGGRLYNEQFF
d_gene: NA; abundance: NA; v_gene: TRBV7-7; j_gene: TRBJ2-7; CDR3nt: TGTGCCAGCAGCTTAGCTGATGGAGGCTCCTACGAGCAGTACTTC; CDR3aa: CASSLADGGSYEQYF
d_gene: TRBD1; abundance: NA; v_gene: TRBV11-2; j_gene: TRBJ1-2; CDR3nt: TGTGCCAGCAGCTCTATCCGGGACAGCGTAAACCTCTATGGCTACACCTTC; CDR3aa: CASSSIRDSVNLYGYTF
d_gene: NA; abundance: NA; v_gene: TRBV7-2; j_gene: TRBJ2-1; CDR3nt: TGTGCCAGCAGCTTAGAGTTGCGAGTTGAGCAGTTCTTC; CDR3aa: CASSLELRVEQFF
d_gene: NA; abundance: NA; v_gene: TRBV19; j_gene: TRBJ2-7; CDR3nt: TGTGCCAGTAGTATAGGGGCTCGCTACGAGCAGTACTTC; CDR3aa: CASSIGARYEQYF
d_gene: NA; abundance: NA; v_gene: TRBV7-8; j_gene: TRBJ1-5; CDR3nt: TGTGCCAGCAGCCTTGTAAGGGCTACCGGGCCCCAGCATTTT; CDR3aa: CASSLVRATGPQHF